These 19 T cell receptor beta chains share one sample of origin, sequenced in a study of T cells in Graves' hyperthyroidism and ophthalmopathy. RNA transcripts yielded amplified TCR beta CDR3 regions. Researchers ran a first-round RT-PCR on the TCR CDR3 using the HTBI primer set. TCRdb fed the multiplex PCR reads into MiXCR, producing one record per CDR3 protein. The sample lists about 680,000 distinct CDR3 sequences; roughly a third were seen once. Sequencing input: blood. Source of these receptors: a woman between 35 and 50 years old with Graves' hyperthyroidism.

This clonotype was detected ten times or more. The chain's CDR3 is CASSPRDNEETQYF. The CDR3 DNA is TGTGCCAGCAGCCCCCGGGACAACGAAGAGACCCAGTACTTC. The gene calls are TRBV7-9 and TRBJ2-5, with D possibly matching TRBD1 (6 bases). V lost 5 bases, J lost 3 bases, and 13 bases lay in between. The CDR3 is made up of 14 amino acids. Germline loops: CDR1 SEHNR, CDR2 FQNEAQ (reference sequence). The full variable domain, rest sourced from reference TRBV7-9 and TRBJ2-5, is DTGVSQNPRHKITKRGQNVTFRCDPISEHNRLYWYRQTLGQGPEFLTYFQNEAQLEKSRLLSDRFSAERPKGSFSTLEIQRTEQGDSAMYLCASSPRDNEETQYFGPGTRLLVL.

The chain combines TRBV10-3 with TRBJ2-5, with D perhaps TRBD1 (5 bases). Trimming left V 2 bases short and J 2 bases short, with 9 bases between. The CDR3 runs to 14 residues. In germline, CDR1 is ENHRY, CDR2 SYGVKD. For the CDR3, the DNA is TGTGCCATCAGTGAGGCCAGGGTTCAAGAGACCCAGTACTTC. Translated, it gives CAISEARVQETQYF.

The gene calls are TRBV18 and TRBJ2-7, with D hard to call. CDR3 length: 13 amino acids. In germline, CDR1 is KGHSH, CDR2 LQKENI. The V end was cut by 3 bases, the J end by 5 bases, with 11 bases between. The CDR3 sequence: CASSPPIADEQYF. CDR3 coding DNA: TGTGCCAGCTCACCGCCCATAGCCGACGAGCAGTACTTC.

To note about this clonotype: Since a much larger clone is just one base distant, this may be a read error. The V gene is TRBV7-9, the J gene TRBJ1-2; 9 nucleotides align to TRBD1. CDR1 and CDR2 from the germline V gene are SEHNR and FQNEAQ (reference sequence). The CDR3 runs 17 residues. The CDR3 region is CAGRQREMDRGDYGYTF. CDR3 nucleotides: TGTGCCGGCAGGCAACGCGAAATGGACAGGGGAGACTATGGCTACACCTTC.

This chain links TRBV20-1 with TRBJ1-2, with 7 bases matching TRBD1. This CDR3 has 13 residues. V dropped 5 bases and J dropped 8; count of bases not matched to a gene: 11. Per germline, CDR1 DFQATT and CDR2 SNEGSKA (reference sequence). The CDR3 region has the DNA TGCAGTGCTGACTCCTACAGGGGTGCCGGCTACACCTTC. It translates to CSADSYRGAGYTF.

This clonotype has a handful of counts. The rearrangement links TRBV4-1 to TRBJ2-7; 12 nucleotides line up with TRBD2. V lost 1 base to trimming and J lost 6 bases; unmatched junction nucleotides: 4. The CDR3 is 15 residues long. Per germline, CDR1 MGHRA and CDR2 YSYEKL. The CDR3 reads CASSQALAGGSEQYF. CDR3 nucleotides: TGCGCCAGCAGCCAAGCACTAGCGGGAGGAAGCGAGCAGTACTTC.

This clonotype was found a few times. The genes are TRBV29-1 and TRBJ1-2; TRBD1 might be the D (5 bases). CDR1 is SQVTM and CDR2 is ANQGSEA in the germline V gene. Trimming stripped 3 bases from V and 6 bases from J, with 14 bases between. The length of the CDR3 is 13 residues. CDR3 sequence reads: CSVDDGAPDGYTF. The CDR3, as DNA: TGCAGCGTTGACGACGGGGCACCCGATGGCTACACCTTC.

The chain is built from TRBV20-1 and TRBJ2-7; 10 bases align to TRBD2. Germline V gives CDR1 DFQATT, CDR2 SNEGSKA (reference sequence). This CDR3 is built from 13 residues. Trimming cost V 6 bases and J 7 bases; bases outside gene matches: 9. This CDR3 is CSAAGAGGREQYF. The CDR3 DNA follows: TGCAGTGCAGCGGGAGCGGGAGGGCGAGAGCAGTACTTC.

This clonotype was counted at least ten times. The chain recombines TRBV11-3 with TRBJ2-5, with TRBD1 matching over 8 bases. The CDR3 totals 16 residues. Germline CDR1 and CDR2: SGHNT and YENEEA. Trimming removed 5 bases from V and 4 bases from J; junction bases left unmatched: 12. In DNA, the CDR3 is TGTGCCAGCAGCCACCGACAGGGGACGGTAGGAGAGACCCAGTACTTC. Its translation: CASSHRQGTVGETQYF.

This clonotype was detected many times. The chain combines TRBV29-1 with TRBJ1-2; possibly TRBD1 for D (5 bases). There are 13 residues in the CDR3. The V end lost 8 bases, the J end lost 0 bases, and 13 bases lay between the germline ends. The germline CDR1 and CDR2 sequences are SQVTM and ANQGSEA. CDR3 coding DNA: TGCAGCCATTCATCGGGGCCTAACTATGGCTACACCTTC. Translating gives CSHSSGPNYGYTF.

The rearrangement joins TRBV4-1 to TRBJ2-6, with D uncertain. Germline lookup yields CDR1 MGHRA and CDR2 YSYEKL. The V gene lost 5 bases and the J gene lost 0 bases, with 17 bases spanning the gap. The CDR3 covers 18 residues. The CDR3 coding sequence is TGCGCCAGCAGCTATACGTCGCGGTTTAACTCTGGGGCCAACGTCCTGACTTTC. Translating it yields CASSYTSRFNSGANVLTF.

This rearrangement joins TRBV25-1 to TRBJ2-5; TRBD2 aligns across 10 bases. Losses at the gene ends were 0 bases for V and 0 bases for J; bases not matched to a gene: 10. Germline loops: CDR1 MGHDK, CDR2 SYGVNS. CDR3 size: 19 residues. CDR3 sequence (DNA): TGTGCCAGCAGTGAATATGGTTCGGCTAGCGGGAGCCACCAAGAGACCCAGTACTTC. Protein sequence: CASSEYGSASGSHQETQYF.

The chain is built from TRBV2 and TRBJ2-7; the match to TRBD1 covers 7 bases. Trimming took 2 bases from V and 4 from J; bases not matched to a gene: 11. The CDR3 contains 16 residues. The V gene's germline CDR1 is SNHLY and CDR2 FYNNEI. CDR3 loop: CASSEQGVSLRYEQYF. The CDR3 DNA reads TGTGCCAGCAGTGAACAGGGGGTTTCCCTCAGGTACGAGCAGTACTTC.

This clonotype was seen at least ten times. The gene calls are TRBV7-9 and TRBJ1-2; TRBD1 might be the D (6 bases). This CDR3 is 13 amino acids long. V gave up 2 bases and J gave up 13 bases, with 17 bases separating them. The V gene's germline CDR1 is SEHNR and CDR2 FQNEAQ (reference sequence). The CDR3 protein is CASSLPGTPLSTF. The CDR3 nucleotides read TGTGCCAGCAGCTTACCCGGGACACCCCTGTCCACCTTC.

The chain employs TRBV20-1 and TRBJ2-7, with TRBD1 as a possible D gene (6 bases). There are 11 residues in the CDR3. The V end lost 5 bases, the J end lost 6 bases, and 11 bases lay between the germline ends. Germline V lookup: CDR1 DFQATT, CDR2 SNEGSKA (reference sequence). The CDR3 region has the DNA TGCAGTGCTCACAGGGATCCCGAGCAGTACTTC. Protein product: CSAHRDPEQYF.

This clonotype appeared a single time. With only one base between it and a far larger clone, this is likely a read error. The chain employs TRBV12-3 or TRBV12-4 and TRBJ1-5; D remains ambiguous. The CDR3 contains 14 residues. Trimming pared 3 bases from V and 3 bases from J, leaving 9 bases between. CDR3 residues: CASSLARDNQPQHF. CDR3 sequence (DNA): TGTGCCAGCAGTTTGGCGAGAGACAATCAGCCCCAGCATTTT.

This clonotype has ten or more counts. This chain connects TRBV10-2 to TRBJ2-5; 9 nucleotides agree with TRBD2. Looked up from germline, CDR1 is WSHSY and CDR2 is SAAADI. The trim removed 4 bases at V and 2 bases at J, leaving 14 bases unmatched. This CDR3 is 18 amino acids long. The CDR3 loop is CASSGASGIPGRQETQYF. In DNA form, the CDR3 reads TGCGCCAGCAGTGGGGCTAGCGGGATCCCGGGACGTCAAGAGACCCAGTACTTC.

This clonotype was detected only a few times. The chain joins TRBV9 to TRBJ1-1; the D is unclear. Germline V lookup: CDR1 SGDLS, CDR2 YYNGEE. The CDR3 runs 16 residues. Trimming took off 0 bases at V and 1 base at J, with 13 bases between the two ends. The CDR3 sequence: CASSVAPRMENTEAFF. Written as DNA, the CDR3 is TGTGCCAGCAGCGTAGCTCCTCGGATGGAGAACACTGAAGCTTTCTTT.

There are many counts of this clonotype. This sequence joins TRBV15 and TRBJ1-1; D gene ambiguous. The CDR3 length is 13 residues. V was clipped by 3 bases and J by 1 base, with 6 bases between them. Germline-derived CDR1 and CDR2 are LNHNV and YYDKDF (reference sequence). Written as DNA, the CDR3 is TGTGCCACCAGCAGTAGGGAGAACACTGAAGCTTTCTTT. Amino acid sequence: CATSSRENTEAFF.